This entry lists 21 T cell receptor beta chains sequenced from one sample in a study of beta chain features in type 1 diabetes listed by TCRdb under 2018. Their target antigens are unknown. Library construction relied on the immunoSEQ multiplex PCR assay. The High Capacity cDNA Reverse Transcription Kit was used to reverse transcribe all of the isolated RNA, meaning that expressed TCRB transcripts were what got sequenced. The immuneACCESS repertoire file appears here via TCRdb, limited to in-frame rearrangements. These files lack a portion of the clones; in checked studies, under half of the deficit traces to unresolved V genes, and the cause of the others is not known. The sample data list about 160,000 clones, and more than 60% of these were observed just once. In total, the top ten clones hold about 0.091% of the sample. General study outcomes and caveats: In all four CD4+ subsets, TCRB CDR3 length was moderately but significantly shorter in type 1 diabetes patients.

Sequences were obtained from naive CD4+ T cells from blood. Explained via the paper, the cell subset or site label denotes: true naive CD4+ T cells. Receptors originate from a man between 25 and 39 years old with type 1 diabetes.

V and J are TRBV5-1 and TRBJ2-1; D gene unclear. CDR3 length: 14 residues. The germline V gene has CDR1 SGHRS and CDR2 YFSETQ. Between the trimmed V and J ends, which lost 0 bases and 8 bases, there was a span of 12 bases. CDR3 protein: CASSLVVGPHEQFF. Here the CDR3 DNA reads TGCGCCAGCAGCTTGGTCGTCGGCCCCCATGAGCAGTTCTTC. Using reference TRBV5-1 and TRBJ2-1 for the parts outside the CDR3, the full variable domain is KAGVTQTPRYLIKTRGQQVTLSCSPISGHRSVSWYQQTPGQGLQFLFEYFSETQRNKGNFPGRFSGRQFSNSRSEMNVSTLELGDSALYLCASSLVVGPHEQFFGPGTRLTVL.

The genes are TRBV5-4 and TRBJ2-5; 7 bases map to TRBD1. This CDR3 is built from 15 residues. V was clipped by 0 bases and J by 3 bases; unmatched bases: 5. CDR1 and CDR2 from the germline V gene are SGHNT and YYREEE (reference sequence). CDR3 DNA sequence: TGTGCCAGCAGCTTGGGAGGGGGCCAGAAAGAGACCCAGTACTTC. Residues: CASSLGGGQKETQYF. Full variable domain (outside the CDR3, taken from reference TRBV5-4 and TRBJ2-5): ETGVTQSPTHLIKTRGQQVTLRCSSQSGHNTVSWYQQALGQGPQFIFQYYREEENGRGNFPPRFSGLQFPNYSSELNVNALELDDSALYLCASSLGGGQKETQYFGPGTRLLVL.

The chain links TRBV7-9 to TRBJ2-3; maybe TRBD1 (5 bases). V lost 2 bases, J lost 0 bases, and 9 bases lay in between. Germline CDR1 and CDR2: SEHNR and FQNEAQ (reference sequence). The length of the CDR3 is 15 residues. The CDR3: CASSLRTPSTDTQYF. DNA of the CDR3: TGTGCCAGCAGCTTACGGACACCTAGCACAGATACGCAGTATTTT.

The chain couples TRBV13 to TRBJ2-1; TRBD2 matches at 11 bases. CDR1 and CDR2 from the germline V gene are PRHDT and FYEKMQ (reference sequence). The V and J ends lost 4 bases and 5 bases, in that order; junction bases with no gene match: 4. The CDR3 consists of 15 residues. The chain's CDR3 is CASSWRLAGHNEQFF. The CDR3 DNA is TGTGCCAGCAGCTGGAGACTAGCGGGGCACAATGAGCAGTTCTTC. The full variable domain, with the rest looked up from reference TRBV13 and TRBJ2-1, is AAGVIQSPRHLIKEKRETATLKCYPIPRHDTVYWYQQGPGQDPQFLISFYEKMQSDKGSIPDRFSAQQFSDYHSELNMSSLELGDSALYFCASSWRLAGHNEQFFGPGTRLTVL.

The CDR3: CSVERWATDTQYF. In DNA, the CDR3 is TGCAGCGTTGAACGTTGGGCCACAGATACGCAGTATTTT. The genes are TRBV29-1 and TRBJ2-3; D gene unclear. CDR3 length: 13 residues. V was cut by 2 bases and J by 2 bases, with 8 bases left in between. Looked up from germline, CDR1 is SQVTM and CDR2 is ANQGSEA.

There are a few counts of this clone. The chain links TRBV11-2 to TRBJ2-7; D gene uncertain. Germline lookup yields CDR1 SGHAT and CDR2 FQNNGV. The CDR3 extends over 9 amino acids. Trimming cost V 8 bases and J 3 bases, with 2 bases left between them. In DNA form, the CDR3 reads TGTGCCAGCGGCTACGAGCAGTACTTC. Translation gives CASGYEQYF.

The rearrangement uses TRBV7-2 and TRBJ2-2, with 7 bases identical to TRBD2. The ends lost 4 bases at V and 9 bases at J; junction bases unmatched: 11. Germline loops: CDR1 SGHTA, CDR2 FQGNSA. This CDR3 is built from 15 residues. As DNA, the CDR3 is TGTGCCAGCAGCTCCGACGGGGGGACCAACCGGGAGCTGTTTTTT. It is translated as CASSSDGGTNRELFF.

The rearrangement joins TRBV29-1 to TRBJ2-3; D is possibly TRBD1 or TRBD2 (5 bases each). Germline loops: CDR1 SQVTM, CDR2 ANQGSEA. V lost 1 base and J 2 bases, leaving 19 bases between the germline ends. CDR3 length: 17 residues. CDR3 sequence (DNA): TGCAGCGTTGAAGGGTCCCGGGACCCACAAATCACAGATACGCAGTATTTT. It is translated as CSVEGSRDPQITDTQYF.

The chain links TRBV10-3 to TRBJ2-7; the match to TRBD1 covers 7 bases. Germline assignment: CDR1 ENHRY and CDR2 SYGVKD. The CDR3 sequence is 12 residues long. CDR3 sequence: CATARGSYEQYF. CDR3 nucleotides: TGTGCAACAGCCAGGGGGTCCTACGAGCAGTACTTC.

Note on this clone: Other DNA variants within this sample encode the same CDR3. This sequence joins TRBV7-2 and TRBJ2-5; D perhaps matches TRBD1 (5 bases). Germline V gene data show CDR1 as SGHTA and CDR2 as FQGNSA. The CDR3 loop spans 11 amino acids. V was shortened by 5 bases and J by 4 bases, with 5 bases between the two germline ends. CDR3 in amino acids: CASSQGETQYF. As DNA, the CDR3 is TGTGCCAGCAGCCAGGGAGAGACCCAGTACTTC.

The J gene is TRBJ2-7, the V gene TRBV27; TRBD2 might be the D (6 bases). Germline values: CDR1 MNHEY, CDR2 SMNVEV (reference sequence). The CDR3 runs to 13 residues. The germline V and J ends were trimmed by 8 bases and 0 bases, with 11 bases remaining between them. The CDR3 is CASAGKPSYEQYF. The CDR3 region has the DNA TGTGCCAGCGCGGGGAAGCCCTCCTACGAGCAGTACTTC.

This clone was seen more than once but under ten times. The chain recombines TRBV15 with TRBJ2-5; D is unclear. V dropped 0 bases and J dropped 1 base, with 9 bases sitting between them. The CDR3 spans 15 residues. In germline, CDR1 is LNHNV, CDR2 YYDKDF (reference sequence). The CDR3 DNA follows: TGTGCCACCAGCAGAGATAGAACGTCCCAAGAGACCCAGTACTTC. This sequence encodes CATSRDRTSQETQYF.

This clone has only a few counts. The same CDR3 arises from other DNA sequences in this sample as well. This chain uses TRBV7-2 with TRBJ2-7; D not certain. Germline loops: CDR1 SGHTA, CDR2 FQGNSA. The V gene lost 1 base and the J gene lost 3 bases, with 7 bases spanning the gap. The CDR3 length is 13 residues. The CDR3 here is CASSLGAGYEQYF. The CDR3 DNA sequence: TGTGCCAGCAGCTTAGGGGCAGGCTACGAGCAGTACTTC.

V is TRBV28 and J is TRBJ2-7; no firm D call. CDR1 is MDHEN and CDR2 is SYDVKM in the germline V gene. The CDR3 spans 13 residues. With 3 bases removed from V and 2 bases from J, the gap between germline ends came to 8 bases. Here the CDR3 reads CASSLDGAYEQYF. CDR3 DNA sequence: TGTGCCAGCAGTTTGGACGGAGCCTACGAGCAGTACTTC. The whole variable domain, filled in from reference TRBV28 and TRBJ2-7, reads DVKVTQSSRYLVKRTGEKVFLECVQDMDHENMFWYRQDPGLGLRLIYFSYDVKMKEKGDIPEGYSVSREKKERFSLILESASTNQTSMYLCASSLDGAYEQYFGPGTRLTVT.

The J gene is TRBJ1-6, the V gene TRBV7-2, with D maybe TRBD1 (5 bases). V was pared by 5 bases and J by 7 bases, with 15 bases between. CDR1 SGHTA and CDR2 FQGNSA come from the germline V gene. The CDR3 has 15 residues. CDR3 in amino acids: CASSPHGGGNSPLHF. DNA of the CDR3: TGTGCCAGCAGCCCTCATGGGGGAGGGAATTCACCCCTCCACTTT.

The chain recombines TRBV6-5 with TRBJ2-7, with 9 bases matching TRBD2. Losses at the gene ends were 6 bases for V and 4 bases for J; bases not matched to a gene: 7. There are 14 residues in the CDR3. Germline V gene sequence: CDR1 MNHEY, CDR2 SVGAGI. The CDR3 nucleotides are TGTGCCAGCAGCATGGGCCTAGCGGGGTACGAGCAGTACTTC. As protein: CASSMGLAGYEQYF.

This chain connects TRBV29-1 to TRBJ2-5; D ambiguous. The length of the CDR3 is 13 residues. V was clipped by 1 base and J by 5 bases, with 11 bases between them. From germline, CDR1 is SQVTM and CDR2 ANQGSEA. CDR3 loop: CSVEVERRETQYF. In nucleotides, the CDR3 is TGCAGCGTTGAAGTTGAGCGACGGGAGACCCAGTACTTC.

The rearrangement links TRBV29-1 to TRBJ2-3; the match to TRBD1 covers 11 bases. V shed 7 bases, J shed 4 bases, and the junction held 25 bases outside the gene matches. Germline-derived CDR1 and CDR2 are SQVTM and ANQGSEA. The CDR3 contains 20 residues. The CDR3 loop is CSAADRGGQGAISSPDTQYF. The CDR3, as DNA: TGCAGCGCCGCCGACCGCGGCGGACAGGGGGCCATCAGTTCGCCAGATACGCAGTATTTT.

V gene TRBV6-1 combines with J gene TRBJ2-3; 9 bases are a match to TRBD2. V shed 4 bases, J shed 1 base, and the junction held 6 bases outside the gene matches. The length of the CDR3 is 16 residues. Looked up from germline, CDR1 is MNHNS and CDR2 is SASEGT. The CDR3 coding sequence is TGTGCCAGCAGTGTATTTAGCGGGGGCCGCACAGATACGCAGTATTTT. This codes for CASSVFSGGRTDTQYF.

The chain links TRBV4-3 to TRBJ2-5; D is unclear. The CDR3 has 13 residues. Trimming left V 1 base short and J 5 bases short, with 8 bases between. Germline V gene data show CDR1 as LGHNA and CDR2 as YSLEER. This chain's CDR3 is CASSQAETETQYF. Written as DNA, the CDR3 is TGCGCCAGCAGCCAAGCCGAGACCGAGACCCAGTACTTC.

This clone was found a few times. The V gene is TRBV6-5, the J gene TRBJ1-4, with D possibly TRBD1 on 5 matching bases. In germline, CDR1 is MNHEY, CDR2 SVGAGI. The CDR3 is 14 amino acids. Deletions cut 2 bases from V and 10 bases from J, with 14 bases between. The CDR3 loop reads CASSYKLRGGKLFF. The CDR3 DNA is TGTGCCAGCAGTTACAAGTTGAGGGGTGGAAAACTGTTTTTT.